This TCR beta chain was found in a study of control samples from healthy donors and cancer patients. Profiling relied on immunoSEQ multiplex PCR, and the TCRdb table lists in-frame clones only, not all of them. Here the sample spans 70,000 to 100,000 clones, 91% being singletons. The CDR3 is 13 amino acids. Deletions cut 5 bases from V and 7 bases from J, with 15 bases between. Germline V gives CDR1 MNHEY, CDR2 SMNVEV (reference sequence). Sequenced sample: blood. The chain joins TRBV27 to TRBJ2-7; D is perhaps TRBD1 (5 bases). The receptor's source is a man over 45 in good health. The CDR3 here is CASSQGSPKEQYF. CDR3 DNA sequence: TGTGCCAGCAGTCAGGGCTCTCCTAAGGAGCAGTACTTC.